The 28 T cell receptor beta chains below all came from one sample that was sequenced in a study of T cell clones after liver transplantation. TCRdb's table, derived via immunoSEQ multiplex PCR, lists solely in-frame clones and lacks some. The sample consists of nearly 55,000 clones, 65% to 85% of them appearing once. The material sequenced was CD4+ T cells from blood, taken before liver transplant. The receptor source for this set is a human donor who received a liver transplant.

This clone was counted between two and nine times. V gene TRBV5-1 combines with J gene TRBJ2-5; D call uncertain. This CDR3 region has 13 residues. CDR1 SGHRS and CDR2 YFSETQ come from the germline V gene. The V and J ends lost 0 bases and 0 bases respectively, with 3 bases between them. The CDR3 spells CASSLGDQETQYF. CDR3 sequence (DNA): TGCGCCAGCAGCTTGGGAGACCAAGAGACCCAGTACTTC.

V and J are TRBV7-9 and TRBJ2-3, with 8 bases lining up with TRBD1. The CDR3 is 15 residues long. Germline V gives CDR1 SEHNR, CDR2 FQNEAQ (reference sequence). The J segment lost 5 bases and the V segment lost 1 base, leaving 5 bases of the junction unmatched. The CDR3 DNA reads as TGTGCCAGCAGCTTAGGTCAGGGGGCGGGAGATACGCAGTATTTT. Protein sequence: CASSLGQGAGDTQYF.

V gene TRBV5-1 combines with J gene TRBJ2-1, with a tentative D call TRBD2 (6 bases). Germline CDR1 reads SGHRS; CDR2 reads YFSETQ. CDR3 size: 14 residues. V lost 3 bases and J lost 5, with 12 bases in between. CDR3 residues: CASSSGTANNEQFF. The CDR3, as DNA: TGCGCCAGCAGCTCAGGGACTGCAAACAATGAGCAGTTCTTC. The variable domain in full, completed from reference TRBV5-1 and TRBJ2-1, reads KAGVTQTPRYLIKTRGQQVTLSCSPISGHRSVSWYQQTPGQGLQFLFEYFSETQRNKGNFPGRFSGRQFSNSRSEMNVSTLELGDSALYLCASSSGTANNEQFFGPGTRLTVL.

The chain uses TRBV15 and TRBJ2-6; possibly TRBD1 for D (7 bases). The V end was cut by 3 bases, the J end by 2 bases, with 11 bases between. Germline assignment: CDR1 LNHNV and CDR2 YYDKDF (reference sequence). The CDR3 has 16 amino acids. The CDR3 loop is CATSRDRRAGANVLTF. CDR3 in DNA: TGTGCCACCAGCAGGGACAGGAGGGCTGGGGCCAACGTCCTGACTTTC.

V is TRBV4-3 and J is TRBJ2-4; 8 nucleotides line up with TRBD1. V shed 0 bases and J 2 bases; nucleotides not matched to a gene: 9. The CDR3 runs to 18 residues. CDR1 and CDR2 from the germline V gene are LGHNA and YSLEER. The CDR3 DNA is TGCGCCAGCAGCCAAGATCCCCCCCAGGGGGCTACCAAAAACATTCAGTACTTC. Translated, it gives CASSQDPPQGATKNIQYF.

This clone was found a few times. The chain recombines TRBV7-8 with TRBJ1-5; D call uncertain. The germline gives CDR1 SGHVS, CDR2 FQNEAQ. V lost 5 bases and J lost 3, with 14 bases in between. This CDR3 has 15 amino acids. The CDR3 nucleotides read TGTGCCAGCAGCCCAGAGCCAGGCCTCAATCAGCCCCAGCATTTT. This gives the protein CASSPEPGLNQPQHF. Looking up the rest from reference TRBV7-8 and TRBJ1-5 gives the full variable domain: GAGVSQSPRYKVAKRGQDVALRCDPISGHVSLFWYQQALGQGPEFLTYFQNEAQLDKSGLPSDRFFAERPEGSVSTLKIQRTQQEDSAVYLCASSPEPGLNQPQHFGDGTRLSIL.

The V gene is TRBV7-3, the J gene TRBJ1-2; 12 bases match TRBD1. Per the germline V gene, CDR1 is SGHTA and CDR2 is FQGTGA. V shed 5 bases and J 7 bases; nucleotides not matched to a gene: 8. The CDR3 is 15 amino acids. CDR3 protein: CASSLGTGGASGYTF. The DNA for the CDR3 is TGTGCCAGCAGCCTTGGGACAGGGGGCGCCTCTGGCTACACCTTC.

The chain uses TRBV5-4 and TRBJ1-5; 9 bases are a match to TRBD1. CDR3 length: 14 amino acids. CDR1 and CDR2 (germline): SGHNT, YYREEE (reference sequence). V lost 4 bases and J lost 4; bases outside the gene matches: 3. The chain's CDR3 is CASSSDRGNQPQHF. The CDR3 nucleotides are TGTGCCAGCAGCAGTGACAGGGGGAATCAGCCCCAGCATTTT.

J is TRBJ2-1 and V is TRBV28; D may be TRBD1 or TRBD2 (6 bases each). This CDR3 has 16 amino acids. The ends were cut back, 5 bases at V and 1 base at J, with 15 bases in the middle. The germline V gene encodes CDR1 MDHEN and CDR2 SYDVKM. CDR3 amino acids: CASSPRRGRSYNEQFF. CDR3 nucleotides: TGTGCCAGCAGTCCCCGAAGGGGGAGGTCCTACAATGAGCAGTTCTTC.

The rearrangement uses TRBV7-9 and TRBJ2-3; TRBD1 agrees at 8 bases. This CDR3 spans 14 amino acids. CDR1 and CDR2 from the germline V gene are SEHNR and FQNEAQ (reference sequence). J gave up 4 bases and V 4 bases, and 4 bases lay outside the gene matches. The CDR3 spells CASSSRGPADTQYF. Written as DNA, the CDR3 is TGTGCCAGCAGCTCCAGGGGGCCGGCAGATACGCAGTATTTT.

The rearrangement joins TRBV5-4 to TRBJ2-3; no clear D. Germline V CDR1 and CDR2: SGHNT, YYREEE (reference sequence). CDR3 length equals 11 residues. Between the trimmed V and J ends, which lost 0 bases and 9 bases, there was a span of 5 bases. CDR3 in amino acids: CASSLEETQYF. The CDR3 DNA follows: TGTGCCAGCAGCTTGGAGGAAACGCAGTATTTT.

This clone came up once. The chain is built from TRBV5-8 and TRBJ2-1; D may be TRBD2 (6 bases). The V and J ends lost 0 bases and 5 bases respectively, with 9 bases between them. The germline gives CDR1 SGHTS, CDR2 YDEGEE. The CDR3 is 14 residues long. The CDR3 nucleotides read TGTGCCAGCAGCTTGGGACTAGTCCACAATGAGCAGTTCTTC. Its translation is CASSLGLVHNEQFF.

The V call is TRBV28, the J call TRBJ1-1, with 8 positions matching TRBD1. The V gene's germline CDR1 is MDHEN and CDR2 SYDVKM. The length of the CDR3 is 13 residues. V gave up 7 bases and J gave up 8 bases; unmatched junction bases: 9. The CDR3 coding sequence is TGTGCCAGCAACCCTGGACAGGGCAAAGAAGCTTTCTTT. Translated, it gives CASNPGQGKEAFF.

In its sample, this clone was seen once. The chain recombines TRBV4-3 with TRBJ2-2; 7 positions match TRBD2. CDR3 length: 15 residues. CDR1 is LGHNA and CDR2 is YSLEER in the germline V gene. V was pared by 1 base and J by 5 bases, with 4 bases of the junction left unmatched. CDR3 protein: CASSQAGGVTGELFF. DNA for the CDR3: TGCGCCAGCAGCCAAGCGGGGGGTGTTACCGGGGAGCTGTTTTTT.

The chain joins TRBV11-3 to TRBJ2-3; the D is unclear. The germline CDR1 and CDR2 sequences are SGHNT and YENEEA. Trimming shortened V by 1 base and J by 1 base, and 6 bases separated the two germline ends. The CDR3 sequence is 14 residues long. The CDR3, as DNA: TGTGCCAGCAGCTTAGGCGGCGGCACAGATACGCAGTATTTT. Translated: CASSLGGGTDTQYF. The full variable domain, completed using reference TRBV11-3 and TRBJ2-3, is EAGVVQSPRYKIIEKKQPVAFWCNPISGHNTLYWYLQNLGQGPELLIRYENEEAVDDSQLPKDRFSAERLKGVDSTLKIQPAELGDSAVYLCASSLGGGTDTQYFGPGTRLTVL.

This chain connects TRBV4-1 to TRBJ1-1, with a tentative D call TRBD1 (5 bases). The CDR3 is 14 residues long. V lost 6 bases and J 0 bases, leaving 11 bases between the germline ends. CDR1 MGHRA and CDR2 YSYEKL come from the germline V gene. CDR3 sequence reads: CASRGLTVNTEAFF. As DNA, the CDR3 is TGCGCCAGCAGGGGATTGACAGTGAACACTGAAGCTTTCTTT.

This clone has just one count. V and J are TRBV6-6 and TRBJ1-1; the D gene is possibly TRBD1 (5 bases). Between the trimmed V and J ends, which lost 5 bases and 3 bases, there was a span of 13 bases. This CDR3 spans 14 amino acids. The germline gives CDR1 MNHNY, CDR2 SVGAGI (reference sequence). The CDR3 reads CASSILSRDTEAFF. The CDR3 coding sequence is TGTGCCAGCAGTATTTTGTCCAGGGACACTGAAGCTTTCTTT.

This chain uses TRBV6-1 with TRBJ2-5; D is ambiguous. The CDR3 has 14 residues. V was shortened by 2 bases and J by 5 bases, with 12 bases between the two germline ends. Per germline, CDR1 MNHNS and CDR2 SASEGT. The CDR3 nucleotides read TGTGCCAGCAGTGAAAGAGGTAGCAGCGAGACCCAGTACTTC. It codes for CASSERGSSETQYF.

The V gene is TRBV5-1, the J gene TRBJ1-2; D ambiguous. V was pared by 3 bases and J by 3 bases, with 15 bases between. CDR3 size: 15 residues. Germline V lookup: CDR1 SGHRS, CDR2 YFSETQ. CDR3 coding DNA: TGCGCCAGCAGCTCCGGGAATCCATGGGACTATGGCTACACCTTC. This codes for CASSSGNPWDYGYTF.

The V and J genes are TRBV28 and TRBJ1-4; D is possibly TRBD1 (6 bases). V was trimmed by 6 bases and J by 6 bases, leaving 11 bases between them. This CDR3 is 13 amino acids long. Germline CDR1 MDHEN, CDR2 SYDVKM. CDR3 loop: CASRPQGHEKLFF. CDR3 nucleotide sequence: TGTGCCAGCAGGCCACAGGGCCATGAAAAACTGTTTTTT.

This chain connects TRBV7-9 to TRBJ2-7; TRBD1 aligns across 9 bases. Germline V lookup: CDR1 SEHNR, CDR2 FQNEAQ (reference sequence). This CDR3 has 13 amino acids. Trimming took 1 base from V and 12 from J; bases not matched to a gene: 7. The CDR3 sequence: CASSLGGRDRAYF. CDR3 DNA: TGTGCCAGCAGCTTAGGGGGCCGGGACAGGGCGTACTTC.

J is TRBJ2-1 and V is TRBV28; possibly TRBD1 or TRBD2 for D (6 bases each). This CDR3 has 12 amino acids. The germline V gene has CDR1 MDHEN and CDR2 SYDVKM. Trimming shortened V by 11 bases and J by 6 bases, and 14 bases separated the two germline ends. The CDR3 reads CASGGGANEQFF. DNA for the CDR3: TGTGCCTCCGGAGGGGGTGCCAATGAGCAGTTCTTC. Variable domain in full (rest from reference TRBV28 and TRBJ2-1): DVKVTQSSRYLVKRTGEKVFLECVQDMDHENMFWYRQDPGLGLRLIYFSYDVKMKEKGDIPEGYSVSREKKERFSLILESASTNQTSMYLCASGGGANEQFFGPGTRLTVL.

The V gene is TRBV9, the J gene TRBJ2-3; D remains unclear. The V end was cut by 2 bases, the J end by 2 bases, with 3 bases between. This CDR3 has 12 residues. The germline CDR1 and CDR2 sequences are SGDLS and YYNGEE. The CDR3 region is CASSVDTDTQYF. CDR3 in DNA: TGTGCCAGCAGCGTCGACACAGATACGCAGTATTTT.

The chain combines TRBV5-8 with TRBJ1-3, with D perhaps TRBD1 (5 bases). The CDR3 sequence is 15 residues long. Trimming stripped 7 bases from V and 0 bases from J, with 14 bases between. The germline CDR1 and CDR2 sequences are SGHTS and YDEGEE. The CDR3 nucleotides are TGTGCCAGCGCACGTGACAGCAACTCTGGAAACACCATATATTTT. Protein: CASARDSNSGNTIYF.

V usage is TRBV7-2 and J usage is TRBJ2-5, with TRBD2 identical over 10 bases. CDR3 size: 16 residues. The germline CDR1 and CDR2 sequences are SGHTA and FQGNSA. V shed 1 base and J 5 bases; nucleotides not matched to a gene: 7. The DNA of the CDR3 is TGTGCCAGCAGCTTAGTAAGCGGGGGGGCGGCGGAGACCCAGTACTTC. This sequence encodes CASSLVSGGAAETQYF.

This clone was seen a few times. The chain couples TRBV6-6 to TRBJ1-5, with a tentative D call TRBD1 (6 bases). Germline V CDR1 and CDR2: MNHNY, SVGAGI (reference sequence). CDR3 length equals 13 residues. V lost 5 bases, J lost 4 bases, and 9 bases lay in between. CDR3 DNA: TGTGCCAGCAGTCTTGACAGGAATCAGCCCCAGCATTTT. Translated: CASSLDRNQPQHF.

The gene calls are TRBV18 and TRBJ1-1; D unclear. This CDR3 is built from 13 residues. V gave up 6 bases and J gave up 5 bases, with 13 bases separating them. Germline assignment: CDR1 KGHSH and CDR2 LQKENI. The CDR3 nucleotides are TGTGCCAGCTCTTCCCTCGGAGGGACTGAAGCTTTCTTT. Translating gives CASSSLGGTEAFF.

This rearrangement joins TRBV7-2 to TRBJ1-2; 7 nucleotides line up with TRBD1. CDR1 is SGHTA and CDR2 is FQGNSA in the germline V gene. Trimming at V came to 0 bases and at J to 3 bases, leaving 4 bases not matched to a gene. The CDR3 runs to 15 residues. The CDR3 region is CASSLASGTDYGYTF. CDR3 sequence (DNA): TGTGCCAGCAGCTTAGCATCCGGGACAGACTATGGCTACACCTTC.